This T cell receptor beta chain comes out of a study of PD-1 blockade in classical Hodgkin lymphoma. Study-wide context: With a 2-week interval, patients received intravenous nivolumab at 3 mg/kg.

Germline V gene sequence: CDR1 SGHNT, CDR2 YYREEE (reference sequence). The trim removed 3 bases at V and 11 bases at J, leaving 4 bases unmatched. The CDR3 runs to 13 residues. The time point here: cycle 4 day 1 (C4D1), after more than 5 weeks of nivolumab. Each patient experienced a relapse that followed autologous stem cell transplantation, and brentuximab vedotin exposure varied. Points on this clone: Antigen unknown.

Repertoires were generated with immunoSEQ multiplex PCR, while TCRdb's copy carries only in-frame clones and drops some. The table has more than 85,000 clones, roughly 87% seen once. Study findings and constraints: At baseline, newly diagnosed patients reportedly showed less TCR diversity than healthy donors.

The source is a human donor with classical Hodgkin lymphoma. The source was peripheral blood mononuclear cells (PBMCs), collected before the fourth cycle of nivolumab. The chain is built from TRBV5-4 and TRBJ2-5; 13 positions match TRBD2. The CDR3 sequence is CASSSGLAGEQYF. The CDR3 DNA reads as TGTGCCAGCAGCTCTGGACTAGCGGGGGAGCAGTACTTC.